The clone carrying this TCR beta chain was recorded a few times. The data are from a study of beta chain features in type 1 diabetes. Of the isolated RNA, all was reverse transcribed, and so the sequenced material was expressed TCRB transcripts. Here immunoSEQ multiplex PCR was the method, and the copy in TCRdb shows in-frame clones only, minus some. This sample has about 620,000 clones, with around 15% found just once. This CDR3 is built from 11 residues. CDR1 and CDR2 from the germline V gene are ENHRY and SYGVKD. V gave up 6 bases and J gave up 5 bases, with 5 bases separating them. The sequence derives from a man aged 18 to 30 in good health. The chain recombines TRBV10-3 with TRBJ2-1; D gene uncertain. The sequencing sample was made of naive CD4+ T cells from blood. This chain's CDR3 is CAISRNNEQFF. The CDR3 nucleotides are TGTGCCATCAGCCGCAACAATGAGCAGTTCTTC.